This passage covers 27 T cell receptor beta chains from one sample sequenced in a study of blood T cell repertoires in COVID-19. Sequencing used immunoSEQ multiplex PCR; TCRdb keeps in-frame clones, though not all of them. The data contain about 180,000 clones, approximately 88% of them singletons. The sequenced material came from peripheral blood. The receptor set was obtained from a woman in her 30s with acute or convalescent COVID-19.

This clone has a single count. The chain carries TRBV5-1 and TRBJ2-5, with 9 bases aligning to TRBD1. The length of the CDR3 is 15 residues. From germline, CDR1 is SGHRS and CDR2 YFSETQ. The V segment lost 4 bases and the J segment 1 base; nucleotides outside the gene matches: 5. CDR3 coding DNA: TGCGCCAGCAGCACCGGGACAGGGCCCCAAGAGACCCAGTACTTC. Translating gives CASSTGTGPQETQYF.

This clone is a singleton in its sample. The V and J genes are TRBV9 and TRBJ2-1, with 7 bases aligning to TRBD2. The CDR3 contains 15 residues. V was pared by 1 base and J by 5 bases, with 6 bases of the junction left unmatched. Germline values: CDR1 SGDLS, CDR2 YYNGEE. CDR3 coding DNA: TGTGCCAGCAGCGTAAGACTAGCCCCGAACAATGAGCAGTTCTTC. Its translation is CASSVRLAPNNEQFF. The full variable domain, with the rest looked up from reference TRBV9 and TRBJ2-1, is DSGVTQTPKHLITATGQRVTLRCSPRSGDLSVYWYQQSLDQGLQFLIQYYNGEERAKGNILERFSAQQFPDLHSELNLSSLELGDSALYFCASSVRLAPNNEQFFGPGTRLTVL.

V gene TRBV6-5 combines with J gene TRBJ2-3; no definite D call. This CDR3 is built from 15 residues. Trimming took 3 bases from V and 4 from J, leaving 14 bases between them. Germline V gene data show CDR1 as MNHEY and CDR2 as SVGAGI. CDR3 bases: TGTGCCAGCAGTTATGAGGCTGCCCATCCAGATACGCAGTATTTT. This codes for CASSYEAAHPDTQYF.

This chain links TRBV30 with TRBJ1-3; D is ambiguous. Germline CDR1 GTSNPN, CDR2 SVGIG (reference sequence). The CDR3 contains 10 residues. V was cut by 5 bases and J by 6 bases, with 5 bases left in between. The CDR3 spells CAWSLNTIYF. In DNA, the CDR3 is TGTGCCTGGTCCCTAAACACCATATATTTT.

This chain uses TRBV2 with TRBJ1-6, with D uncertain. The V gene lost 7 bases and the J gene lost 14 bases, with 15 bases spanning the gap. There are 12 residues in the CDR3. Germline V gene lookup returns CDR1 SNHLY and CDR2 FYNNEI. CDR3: CASKDEGGALHF. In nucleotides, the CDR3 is TGTGCCAGCAAGGATGAAGGAGGAGCCCTCCACTTT.

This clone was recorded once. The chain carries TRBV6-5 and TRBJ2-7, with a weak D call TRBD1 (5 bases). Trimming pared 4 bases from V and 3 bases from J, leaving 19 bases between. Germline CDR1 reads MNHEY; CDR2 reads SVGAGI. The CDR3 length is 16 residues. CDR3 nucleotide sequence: TGTGCCAGCAGTTCCACCCCGGACACCACAGGCTACGAGCAGTACTTC. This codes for CASSSTPDTTGYEQYF.

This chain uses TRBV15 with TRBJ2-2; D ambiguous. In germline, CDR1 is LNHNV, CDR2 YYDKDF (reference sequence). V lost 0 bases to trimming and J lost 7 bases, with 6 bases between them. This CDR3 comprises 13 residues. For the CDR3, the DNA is TGTGCCACCAGCAGAGATCTCTACGGGGAGCTGTTTTTT. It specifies CATSRDLYGELFF.

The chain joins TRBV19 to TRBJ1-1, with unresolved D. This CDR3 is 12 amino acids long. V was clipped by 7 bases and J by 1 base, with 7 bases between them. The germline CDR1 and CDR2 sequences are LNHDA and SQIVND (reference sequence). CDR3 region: CASTYGNTEAFF. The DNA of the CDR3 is TGTGCCAGTACTTACGGGAACACTGAAGCTTTCTTT.

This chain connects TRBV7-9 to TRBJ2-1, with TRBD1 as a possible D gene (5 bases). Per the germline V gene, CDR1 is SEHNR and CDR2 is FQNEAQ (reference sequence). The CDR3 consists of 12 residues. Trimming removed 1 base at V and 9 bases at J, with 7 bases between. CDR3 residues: CASSLEGLEQFF. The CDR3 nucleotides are TGTGCCAGCAGCTTAGAGGGGCTTGAGCAGTTCTTC. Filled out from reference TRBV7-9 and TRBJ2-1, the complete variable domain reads DTGVSQNPRHKITKRGQNVTFRCDPISEHNRLYWYRQTLGQGPEFLTYFQNEAQLEKSRLLSDRFSAERPKGSFSTLEIQRTEQGDSAMYLCASSLEGLEQFFGPGTRLTVL.

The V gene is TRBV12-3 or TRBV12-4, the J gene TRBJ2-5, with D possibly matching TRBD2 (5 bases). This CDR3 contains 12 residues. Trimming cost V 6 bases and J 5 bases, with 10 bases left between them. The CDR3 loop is CASRGGGETQYF. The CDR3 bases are TGTGCCAGCAGGGGCGGCGGGGAGACCCAGTACTTC.

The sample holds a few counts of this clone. CDR3 sequence reads: CASIDRGNTEAFF. The CDR3 region has the DNA TGTGCCAGCATCGACCGGGGGAACACTGAAGCTTTCTTT. This sequence joins TRBV6-5 and TRBJ1-1; D gene uncertain. Trimming pared 7 bases from V and 1 base from J, leaving 10 bases between. The V gene's germline CDR1 is MNHEY and CDR2 SVGAGI. The CDR3 totals 13 residues.

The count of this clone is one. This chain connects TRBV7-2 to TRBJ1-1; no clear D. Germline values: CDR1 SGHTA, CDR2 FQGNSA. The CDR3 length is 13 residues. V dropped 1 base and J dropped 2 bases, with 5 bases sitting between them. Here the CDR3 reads CASSLDRNTEAFF. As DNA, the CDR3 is TGTGCCAGCAGCTTAGACAGAAACACTGAAGCTTTCTTT. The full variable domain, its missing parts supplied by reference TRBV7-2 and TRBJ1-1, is GAGVSQSPSNKVTEKGKDVELRCDPISGHTALYWYRQSLGQGLEFLIYFQGNSAPDKSGLPSDRFSAERTGGSVSTLTIQRTQQEDSAVYLCASSLDRNTEAFFGQGTRLTVV.

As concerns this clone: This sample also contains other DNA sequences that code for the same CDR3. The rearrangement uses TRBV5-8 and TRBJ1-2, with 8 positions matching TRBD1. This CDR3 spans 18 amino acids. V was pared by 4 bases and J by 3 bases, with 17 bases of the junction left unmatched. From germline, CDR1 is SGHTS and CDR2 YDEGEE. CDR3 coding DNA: TGTGCCAGCAGCCGATCCGTATACAGGGGGAACAGGGACTATGGCTACACCTTC. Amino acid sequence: CASSRSVYRGNRDYGYTF. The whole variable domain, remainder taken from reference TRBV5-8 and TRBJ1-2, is EAGVTQSPTHLIKTRGQQATLRCSPISGHTSVYWYQQALGLGLQFLLWYDEGEERNRGNFPPRFSGRQFPNYSSELNVNALELEDSALYLCASSRSVYRGNRDYGYTFGSGTRLTVV.

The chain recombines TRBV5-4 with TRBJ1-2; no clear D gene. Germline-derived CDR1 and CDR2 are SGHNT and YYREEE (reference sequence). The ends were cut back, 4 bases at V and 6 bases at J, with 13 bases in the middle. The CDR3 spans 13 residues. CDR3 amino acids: CASSGSRSHGYTF. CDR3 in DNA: TGTGCCAGCAGCGGGTCGAGGTCCCATGGCTACACCTTC.

The CDR3 coding sequence is TGTGCCAGCGGTTTCAGCGGGACGCACTACGAGCAGTACTTC. It specifies CASGFSGTHYEQYF. V and J are TRBV7-2 and TRBJ2-7; 7 bases match TRBD2. The V segment lost 8 bases and the J segment 3 bases; nucleotides outside the gene matches: 10. Germline V gene sequence: CDR1 SGHTA, CDR2 FQGNSA. This CDR3 has 14 amino acids.

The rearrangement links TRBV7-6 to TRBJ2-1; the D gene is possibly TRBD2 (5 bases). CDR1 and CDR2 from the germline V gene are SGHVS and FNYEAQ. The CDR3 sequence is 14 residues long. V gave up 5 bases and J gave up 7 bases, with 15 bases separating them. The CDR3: CASSPTREGNEQFF. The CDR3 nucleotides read TGTGCCAGCAGCCCGACCCGGGAAGGGAATGAGCAGTTCTTC.

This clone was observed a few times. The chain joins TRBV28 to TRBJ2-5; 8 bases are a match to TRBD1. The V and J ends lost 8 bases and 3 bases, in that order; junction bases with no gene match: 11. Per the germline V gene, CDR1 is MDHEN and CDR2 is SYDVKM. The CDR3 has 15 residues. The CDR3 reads CASETGTGFKETQYF. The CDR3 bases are TGTGCCAGCGAGACCGGGACAGGTTTTAAAGAGACCCAGTACTTC.

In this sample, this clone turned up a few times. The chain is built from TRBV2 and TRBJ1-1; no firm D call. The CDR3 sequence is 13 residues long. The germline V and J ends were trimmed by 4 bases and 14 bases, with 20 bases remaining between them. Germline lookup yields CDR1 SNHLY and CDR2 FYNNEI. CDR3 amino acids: CASSAEAVKFAFF. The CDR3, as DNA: TGTGCCAGCAGTGCTGAGGCAGTGAAGTTTGCATTCTTT.

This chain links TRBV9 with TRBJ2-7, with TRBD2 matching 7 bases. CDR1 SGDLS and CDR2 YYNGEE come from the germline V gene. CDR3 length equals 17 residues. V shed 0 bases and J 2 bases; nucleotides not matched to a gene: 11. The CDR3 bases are TGTGCCAGCAGCGTAGGGTGGGGCGGGAGTCTCACCTACGAGCAGTACTTC. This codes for CASSVGWGGSLTYEQYF.

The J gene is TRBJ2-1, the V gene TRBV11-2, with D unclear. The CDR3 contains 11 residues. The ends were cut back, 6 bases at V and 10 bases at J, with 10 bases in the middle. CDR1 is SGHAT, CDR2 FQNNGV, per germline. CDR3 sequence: CASRSRLEQFF. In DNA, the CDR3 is TGTGCCAGCAGGTCTAGATTGGAGCAGTTCTTC.

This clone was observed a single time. The CDR3 loop reads CASSPYSTFTYNEQFF. The CDR3 DNA reads TGTGCCAGCAGCCCATACTCGACTTTCACTTACAATGAGCAGTTCTTC. This chain links TRBV9 with TRBJ2-1; D is uncertain. There are 16 residues in the CDR3. Per germline, CDR1 SGDLS and CDR2 YYNGEE. V was pared by 4 bases and J by 4 bases, with 18 bases between.

CDR3 bases: TGTGCCAGCAGCTTAACAGGGAGGGGTGGCTACACCTTC. Encoded protein: CASSLTGRGGYTF. V usage is TRBV27 and J usage is TRBJ1-2; D might be TRBD1 (6 bases). Germline V gene sequence: CDR1 MNHEY, CDR2 SMNVEV (reference sequence). The CDR3 sequence is 13 residues long. Trimming removed 6 bases from V and 7 bases from J, with 15 bases in between.

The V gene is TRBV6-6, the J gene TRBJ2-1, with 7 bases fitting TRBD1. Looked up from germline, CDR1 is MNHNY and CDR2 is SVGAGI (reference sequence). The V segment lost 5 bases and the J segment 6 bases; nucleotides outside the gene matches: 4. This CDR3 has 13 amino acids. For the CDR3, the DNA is TGTGCCAGCAGTAGGGACAGATCCAATGAGCAGTTCTTC. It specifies CASSRDRSNEQFF.

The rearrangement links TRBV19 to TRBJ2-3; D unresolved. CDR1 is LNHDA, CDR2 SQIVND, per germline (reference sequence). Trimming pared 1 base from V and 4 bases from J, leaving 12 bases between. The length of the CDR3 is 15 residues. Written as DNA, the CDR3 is TGTGCCAGTAGTATAGGAGGAGCTGCGGCAGATACGCAGTATTTT. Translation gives CASSIGGAAADTQYF.

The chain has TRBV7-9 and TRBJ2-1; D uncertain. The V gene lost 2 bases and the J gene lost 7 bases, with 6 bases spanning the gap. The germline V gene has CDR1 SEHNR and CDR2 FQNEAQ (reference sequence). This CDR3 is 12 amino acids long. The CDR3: CASSLQANEQFF. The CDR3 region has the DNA TGTGCCAGCAGCTTACAGGCGAATGAGCAGTTCTTC.

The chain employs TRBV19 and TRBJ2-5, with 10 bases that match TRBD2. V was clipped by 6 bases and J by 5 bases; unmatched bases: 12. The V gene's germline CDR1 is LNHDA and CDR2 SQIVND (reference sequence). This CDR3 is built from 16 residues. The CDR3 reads CASSRAGGPPGETQYF. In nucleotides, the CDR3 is TGTGCCAGTAGCCGAGCGGGAGGGCCTCCTGGGGAGACCCAGTACTTC.

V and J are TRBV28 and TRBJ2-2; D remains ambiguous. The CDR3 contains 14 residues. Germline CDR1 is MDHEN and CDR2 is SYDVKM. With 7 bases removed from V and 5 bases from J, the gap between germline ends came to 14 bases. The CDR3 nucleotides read TGTGCCAGCAAACCTCCCCCACTTACCGGGGAGCTGTTTTTT. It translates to CASKPPPLTGELFF.